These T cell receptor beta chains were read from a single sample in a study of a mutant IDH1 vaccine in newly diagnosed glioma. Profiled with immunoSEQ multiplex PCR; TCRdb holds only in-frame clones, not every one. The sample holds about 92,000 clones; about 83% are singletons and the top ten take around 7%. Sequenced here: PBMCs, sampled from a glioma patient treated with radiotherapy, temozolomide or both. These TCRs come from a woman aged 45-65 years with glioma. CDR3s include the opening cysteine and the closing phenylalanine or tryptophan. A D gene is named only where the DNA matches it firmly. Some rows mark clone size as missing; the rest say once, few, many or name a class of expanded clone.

CDR3nt: TGTGCCAGCTCAGAGGGCCAAGAGACCCAGTACTTC
CDR3aa: CASSEGQETQYF
v_gene: TRBV18
abundance: .
j_gene: TRBJ2-5
d_gene: .

CDR3nt: TGTGCCAGCAGCGTAGATATCACAGGGGGGCACACAGATACGCAGTATTTT
CDR3aa: CASSVDITGGHTDTQYF
v_gene: TRBV9
abundance: .
j_gene: TRBJ2-3
d_gene: TRBD1

CDR3nt: TGTGCCAGCAGCTTGGGGAGGGAGGGGAGAGCTTTCTTT
CDR3aa: CASSLGREGRAFF
v_gene: TRBV5-8
abundance: .
j_gene: TRBJ1-1
d_gene: .

CDR3nt: TGTGCCAGCAGCTTAGCGGGAGCGGGGGGGCCAACCTTCTTC
CDR3aa: CASSLAGAGGPTFF
v_gene: TRBV7-2
abundance: .
j_gene: TRBJ2-1
d_gene: TRBD2

CDR3nt: TGTGCCGGGGGGGCAGGGCGGACCTACAATGAGCAGTTCTTC
CDR3aa: CAGGAGRTYNEQFF
v_gene: TRBV2
abundance: .
j_gene: TRBJ2-1
d_gene: .

CDR3nt: TGTGCCAGCACTCCTTCGACTCACACTGAAGCTTTCTTT
CDR3aa: CASTPSTHTEAFF
v_gene: TRBV6-5
abundance: .
j_gene: TRBJ1-1
d_gene: .

CDR3nt: TGTGCCAGCAGTCAACAGGGGAGGGCTGAAGCTTTCTTT
CDR3aa: CASSQQGRAEAFF
v_gene: TRBV6-5
abundance: .
j_gene: TRBJ1-1
d_gene: TRBD1

CDR3nt: TGTGCCAGTAGTACGCAACTAGCGGGGCCCCTCTACAATGAGCAGTTCTTC
CDR3aa: CASSTQLAGPLYNEQFF
v_gene: TRBV19
abundance: .
j_gene: TRBJ2-1
d_gene: TRBD2

CDR3nt: TGTGCCAGCAGTTTTGTCAGCTACAATGAGCAGTTCTTC
CDR3aa: CASSFVSYNEQFF
v_gene: TRBV27
abundance: .
j_gene: TRBJ2-1
d_gene: .

CDR3nt: TGTGCCAGCTCACCTAAGCTTTTGGGCGAGCAGTACTTC
CDR3aa: CASSPKLLGEQYF
v_gene: TRBV18
abundance: .
j_gene: TRBJ2-7
d_gene: .

CDR3nt: TGTGCCAGCAGCCAAGATGAATGGGGGCGTCAGCCCCAGCATTTT
CDR3aa: CASSQDEWGRQPQHF
v_gene: TRBV4-2
abundance: .
j_gene: TRBJ1-5
d_gene: .

CDR3nt: TGTGCCAGCAGCGTAGAGGACAGGGGGCCGACTGAAGCTTTCTTT
CDR3aa: CASSVEDRGPTEAFF
v_gene: TRBV9
abundance: .
j_gene: TRBJ1-1
d_gene: TRBD1

CDR3nt: TGTGCCAGCTCACCGACCCCCGGGACAGGGGCTATCACCGGGGAGCTGTTTTTT
CDR3aa: CASSPTPGTGAITGELFF
v_gene: TRBV18
abundance: once
j_gene: TRBJ2-2
d_gene: TRBD1

CDR3nt: TGCGCCAGCAGTTCGGATGGGGAACCCTCCCAGCAGTACTTC
CDR3aa: CASSSDGEPSQQYF
v_gene: TRBV5-1
abundance: .
j_gene: TRBJ2-7
d_gene: .

CDR3nt: TGTGCCAGCAGTCCAACAGGGGGCAACGAGCAGTACTTC
CDR3aa: CASSPTGGNEQYF
v_gene: TRBV6-4
abundance: .
j_gene: TRBJ2-7
d_gene: TRBD1

CDR3nt: TGTGCCAGTACCTTTTCGATGGGGCCCGGCTACACCTTC
CDR3aa: CASTFSMGPGYTF
v_gene: TRBV19
abundance: .
j_gene: TRBJ1-2
d_gene: .

CDR3nt: TGTGCCAGTAGTCCGCGGACAGGGGTGAGCAATCAGCCCCAGCATTTT
CDR3aa: CASSPRTGVSNQPQHF
v_gene: TRBV19
abundance: .
j_gene: TRBJ1-5
d_gene: TRBD1

CDR3nt: TGTGCCAGCAGCATCCGGGACAGGGGATGGAGGAACACCGGGGAGCTGTTTTTT
CDR3aa: CASSIRDRGWRNTGELFF
v_gene: TRBV7-2
abundance: .
j_gene: TRBJ2-2
d_gene: TRBD1

CDR3nt: TGTGCCAGCAGCGTTAGCGGGGGGGCCTTCGGGGAGCTGTTTTTT
CDR3aa: CASSVSGGAFGELFF
v_gene: TRBV9
abundance: once
j_gene: TRBJ2-2
d_gene: TRBD2

CDR3nt: TGTGCCAGCAGCTACCGCACACGCTTCTACGAGCAGTACTTC
CDR3aa: CASSYRTRFYEQYF
v_gene: TRBV7-8
abundance: .
j_gene: TRBJ2-7
d_gene: .

CDR3nt: TGTGCCAGCTCACCACCTTCAGGAGGAGGTGGGGCCAACGTCCTGACTTTC
CDR3aa: CASSPPSGGGGANVLTF
v_gene: TRBV18
abundance: .
j_gene: TRBJ2-6
d_gene: .

CDR3nt: TGTGCCAGTAGTATAGAGCGGACAGGGAGGGAGACCCAGTACTTC
CDR3aa: CASSIERTGRETQYF
v_gene: TRBV19
abundance: .
j_gene: TRBJ2-5
d_gene: TRBD1

CDR3nt: TGCGCCAGCAGTGAGATCCCTAACACTGAAGCTTTCTTT
CDR3aa: CASSEIPNTEAFF
v_gene: TRBV10-2
abundance: few
j_gene: TRBJ1-1
d_gene: .

CDR3nt: TGTGCCAGCAGTAAACAGGGAGGGCGGAACACTGAAGCTTTCTTT
CDR3aa: CASSKQGGRNTEAFF
v_gene: TRBV6-5
abundance: .
j_gene: TRBJ1-1
d_gene: .

CDR3nt: TGTGCCAGCAGTTTATCACAGAACACCGGGGAGCTGTTTTTT
CDR3aa: CASSLSQNTGELFF
v_gene: TRBV27
abundance: .
j_gene: TRBJ2-2
d_gene: .

CDR3nt: TGTGCCAGCAGCCGGACCCTTGCAACTAATGAAAAACTGTTTTTT
CDR3aa: CASSRTLATNEKLFF
v_gene: TRBV9
abundance: .
j_gene: TRBJ1-4
d_gene: .

CDR3nt: TGTGCCAGCAGTTCGACCGGCTACGAGCAGTACTTC
CDR3aa: CASSSTGYEQYF
v_gene: TRBV7-9
abundance: .
j_gene: TRBJ2-7
d_gene: .

CDR3nt: TGTGCCAGCAGCTTGAGCAGGGGGAATAGAAACACCATATATTTT
CDR3aa: CASSLSRGNRNTIYF
v_gene: TRBV5-4
abundance: .
j_gene: TRBJ1-3
d_gene: TRBD1

CDR3nt: TGTGCCAGCCAGGCCCTGGAGGGTGGCACTGAAGCTTTCTTT
CDR3aa: CASQALEGGTEAFF
v_gene: TRBV18
abundance: few
j_gene: TRBJ1-1
d_gene: .

CDR3nt: TGTGCCAGCAGCTTAGAAGGCGTACCGAGCGACGAGCAGTACTTC
CDR3aa: CASSLEGVPSDEQYF
v_gene: TRBV7-9
abundance: .
j_gene: TRBJ2-7
d_gene: .

CDR3nt: TGTGCCAGCTCACCGGACACAAGCAGTGAAGCTTTCTTT
CDR3aa: CASSPDTSSEAFF
v_gene: TRBV18
abundance: .
j_gene: TRBJ1-1
d_gene: .

CDR3nt: TGTGCCAGCACCCCAGGTAGGGGTCAGAACACTGAAGCTTTCTTT
CDR3aa: CASTPGRGQNTEAFF
v_gene: TRBV2
abundance: .
j_gene: TRBJ1-1
d_gene: .

CDR3nt: TGCAGCGATGGGGCAGCTTTCTTT
CDR3aa: CSDGAAFF
v_gene: TRBV29-1
abundance: few
j_gene: TRBJ1-1
d_gene: .

CDR3nt: TGTGCCAGCTCCACCTCTCTAGTAACAGATACGCAGTATTTT
CDR3aa: CASSTSLVTDTQYF
v_gene: TRBV25-1
abundance: .
j_gene: TRBJ2-3
d_gene: .

CDR3nt: TGTGCCAGCAGGACAGGGAGCCAGCCCCAGCATTTT
CDR3aa: CASRTGSQPQHF
v_gene: TRBV28
abundance: .
j_gene: TRBJ1-5
d_gene: TRBD1

CDR3nt: TGTGCCTGGAGTGTAGGACAGGGAGGCAATCAGCCCCAGCATTTT
CDR3aa: CAWSVGQGGNQPQHF
v_gene: TRBV30
abundance: .
j_gene: TRBJ1-5
d_gene: TRBD1

CDR3nt: TGTGCCAGCCGCTGGGCCACTAGCACAGATACGCAGTATTTT
CDR3aa: CASRWATSTDTQYF
v_gene: TRBV6-1
abundance: .
j_gene: TRBJ2-3
d_gene: .

CDR3nt: TGTGCCAGCAGTGAATCCCCGGCAGGCGCAAACTATGGCTACACCTTC
CDR3aa: CASSESPAGANYGYTF
v_gene: TRBV6-1
abundance: .
j_gene: TRBJ1-2
d_gene: .

CDR3nt: TGTGCCAGCAGCGTAGACGCGGGGGGGCTAGATACGCAGTATTTT
CDR3aa: CASSVDAGGLDTQYF
v_gene: TRBV9
abundance: .
j_gene: TRBJ2-3
d_gene: TRBD2

CDR3nt: TGCGCCAGCAGCCAAGGCGCTTTGGGGAACACCATATATTTT
CDR3aa: CASSQGALGNTIYF
v_gene: TRBV4-3
abundance: .
j_gene: TRBJ1-3
d_gene: .

CDR3nt: TGTGCCAGCAGTGGCAGGGGTACTGAAGCTTTCTTT
CDR3aa: CASSGRGTEAFF
v_gene: TRBV19
abundance: .
j_gene: TRBJ1-1
d_gene: .

CDR3nt: TGTGCCAGCAGAAACAGGGTCTCGGGTGAAAAACTGTTTTTT
CDR3aa: CASRNRVSGEKLFF
v_gene: TRBV6-5
abundance: .
j_gene: TRBJ1-4
d_gene: .

CDR3nt: TGTGCCAGCAGCTTAATGGGGCCCCGGGCGAGTGGCTATGGCTACACCTTC
CDR3aa: CASSLMGPRASGYGYTF
v_gene: TRBV27
abundance: .
j_gene: TRBJ1-2
d_gene: .

CDR3nt: TGTGCCTGGACCCCCCAGTATGGCTACACCTTC
CDR3aa: CAWTPQYGYTF
v_gene: TRBV30
abundance: .
j_gene: TRBJ1-2
d_gene: .